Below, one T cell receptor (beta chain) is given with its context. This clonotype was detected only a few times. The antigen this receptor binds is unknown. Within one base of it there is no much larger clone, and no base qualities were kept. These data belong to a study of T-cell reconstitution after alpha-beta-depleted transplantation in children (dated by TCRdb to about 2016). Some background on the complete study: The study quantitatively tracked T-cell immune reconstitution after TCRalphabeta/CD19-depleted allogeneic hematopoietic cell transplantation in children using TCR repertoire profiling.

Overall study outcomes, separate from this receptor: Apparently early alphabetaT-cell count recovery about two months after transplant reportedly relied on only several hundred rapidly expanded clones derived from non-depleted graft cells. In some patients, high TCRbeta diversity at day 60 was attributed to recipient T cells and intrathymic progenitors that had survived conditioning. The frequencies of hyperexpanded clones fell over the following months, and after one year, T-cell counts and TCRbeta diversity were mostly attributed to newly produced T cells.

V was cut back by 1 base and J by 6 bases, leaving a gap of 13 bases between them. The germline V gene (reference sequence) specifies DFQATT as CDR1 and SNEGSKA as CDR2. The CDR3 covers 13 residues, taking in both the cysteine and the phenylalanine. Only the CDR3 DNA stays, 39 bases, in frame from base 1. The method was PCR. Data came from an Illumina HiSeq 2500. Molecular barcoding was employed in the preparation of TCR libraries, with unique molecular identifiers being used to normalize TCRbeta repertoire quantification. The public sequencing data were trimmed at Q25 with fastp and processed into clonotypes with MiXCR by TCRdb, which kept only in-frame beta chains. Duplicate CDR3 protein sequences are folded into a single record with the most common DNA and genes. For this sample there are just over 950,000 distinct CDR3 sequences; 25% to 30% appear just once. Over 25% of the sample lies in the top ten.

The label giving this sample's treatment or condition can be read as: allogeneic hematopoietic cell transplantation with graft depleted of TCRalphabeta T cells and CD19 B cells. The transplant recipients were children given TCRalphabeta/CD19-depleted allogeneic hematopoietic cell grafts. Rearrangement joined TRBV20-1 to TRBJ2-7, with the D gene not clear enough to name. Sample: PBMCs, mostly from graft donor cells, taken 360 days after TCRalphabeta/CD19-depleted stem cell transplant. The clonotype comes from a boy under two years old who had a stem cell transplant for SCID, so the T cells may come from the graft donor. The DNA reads TGCAGTGCTAGAGTCGAATCCCTGGCCGAGCAGTACTTC. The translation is CSARVESLAEQYF.